This T cell receptor (beta chain) was retrieved from a study of CXCR3-negative and CXCR3-positive naive CD8 T cells. Study observations and caveats: Greater hydrophobicity was found in TRB CDR3s of CXCR3-positive naive cells than of CXCR3-negative naive cells. Relative to memory CD8+ cells, whose diversity was much lower, both naive subsets had comparably high diversity. Naive subsets did not differ in surface CD5, and TRB CDR3 properties served to infer TCR strength.

Turning to this clonotype: As yet, its antigen is unknown.

TRB cDNA libraries were made by UMI-labeled 5' RACE. With the 5' RACE reads reprocessed, TCRdb shows one record per CDR3 protein and no DNA. The sample data list about 130,000 distinct CDR3 sequences. CDR1 and CDR2 from the germline V gene are KGHDR and SFDVKD. This CDR3 region has 16 residues. Naive CD8+ T cells displayed a CD45RO-CCR7+CD27+CD95- phenotype. The receptor comes from a human donor in good health. Some clones in this sample may be carry-over from other donors' samples. The V gene is TRBV24-1, the J gene TRBJ2-1; checking the TCRdb D call of TRBD1 is not possible without DNA. Material: naive CXCR3- CD8+ T cells from blood. Documented subset: CD45RO-CCR7+CD27+CD95- naive CD8+ T cells lacking CXCR3 (TNR3-). The CDR3 spells CATSDQEDGTVFEQFF.